One T cell receptor beta chain is described in this entry. The data belong to a study of CD8 T cells in Susac syndrome. When the RNA was reverse transcribed, random hexamers were used with an input of roughly 0.45 to 1 ug. A multiplex approach, immunoSEQ multiplex PCR, amplified TCR beta CDR3 across 54 Vbeta and 13 Jbeta. TCRdb re-derived calls from the immunoSEQ multiplex PCR reads in MiXCR, one entry per CDR3 protein. The table lists roughly 150,000 distinct CDR3 sequences, about 94% of them singletons. Peripheral blood CD8+ and CD4+ T cells were profiled by TCR beta sequencing. The patients serving as multiple sclerosis controls were treatment-naive. They had stable or active relapsing-remitting disease and fulfilled revised McDonald criteria. TEMRA cells were FACS-enriched and CD8+ and CD4+ T cells negatively isolated. Germline V lookup: CDR1 SSHAT, CDR2 FNYEAQ (reference sequence). The CDR3 sequence is 17 residues long. The V end lost 2 bases, the J end lost 0 bases, and 14 bases lay between the germline ends.

This sequence originates from a human donor with multiple sclerosis. Material: CD8+ T cells from PBMCs. The chain recombines TRBV7-7 with TRBJ2-1; D is uncertain. The CDR3 is CASSLRSRQSSYNEQFF. Here the CDR3 DNA reads TGTGCCAGCAGCTTAAGGTCCAGGCAGAGCTCCTACAATGAGCAGTTCTTC.